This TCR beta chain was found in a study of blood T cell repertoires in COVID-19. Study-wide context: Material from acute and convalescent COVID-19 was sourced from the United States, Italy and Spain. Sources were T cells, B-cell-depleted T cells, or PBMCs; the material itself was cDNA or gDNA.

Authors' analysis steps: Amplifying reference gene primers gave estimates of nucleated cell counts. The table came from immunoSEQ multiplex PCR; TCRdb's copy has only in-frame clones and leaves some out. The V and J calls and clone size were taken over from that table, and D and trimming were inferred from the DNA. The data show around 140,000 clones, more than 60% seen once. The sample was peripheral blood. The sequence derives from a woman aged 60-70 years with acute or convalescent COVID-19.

CDR3 protein: CASSPGLAGKYEQYF. Written as DNA, the CDR3 is TGTGCCAGCAGCCCTGGACTAGCGGGAAAGTACGAGCAGTACTTC. This sequence joins TRBV5-4 and TRBJ2-7; TRBD2 aligns across 12 bases. The CDR3 has 15 residues. Germline assignment: CDR1 SGHNT and CDR2 YYREEE (reference sequence). Losses at the gene ends were 4 bases for V and 4 bases for J; bases not matched to a gene: 6.